This T cell receptor beta chain came from a study of technical replicates of blood from four donors. The length of the CDR3 is 15 residues. The junction had 2 bases not matched to a gene; V was cut back by 3 bases and J by 4 bases. Germline CDR1 SGHRS, CDR2 YFSETQ. Assay used: immunoSEQ multiplex PCR; TCRdb lists only in-frame clones, some missing. The sample lists approximately 88,000 clones; around 96% were seen once. This receptor was identified in a human donor in good health. The chain carries TRBV5-1 and TRBJ2-1; 12 nucleotides line up with TRBD2. Sequenced input: T cells isolated from PBMCs. The CDR3 region is CASSWTSGKYNEQFF. Written as DNA, the CDR3 is TGCGCCAGCAGCTGGACTAGCGGGAAGTACAATGAGCAGTTCTTC.